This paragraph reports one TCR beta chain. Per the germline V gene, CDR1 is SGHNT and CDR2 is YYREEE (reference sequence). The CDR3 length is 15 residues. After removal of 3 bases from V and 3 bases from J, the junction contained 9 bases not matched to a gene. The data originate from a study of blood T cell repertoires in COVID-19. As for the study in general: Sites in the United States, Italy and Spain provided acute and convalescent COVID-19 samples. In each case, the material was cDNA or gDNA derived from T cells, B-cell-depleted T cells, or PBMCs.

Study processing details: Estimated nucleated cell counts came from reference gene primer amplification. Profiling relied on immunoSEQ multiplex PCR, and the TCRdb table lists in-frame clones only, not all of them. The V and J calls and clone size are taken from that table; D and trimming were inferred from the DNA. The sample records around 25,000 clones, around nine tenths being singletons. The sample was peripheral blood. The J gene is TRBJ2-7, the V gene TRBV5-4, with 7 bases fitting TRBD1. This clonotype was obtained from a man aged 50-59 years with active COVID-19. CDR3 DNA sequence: TGTGCCAGCAGCTCGGGGTGGGCAGGGGGCTACGAGCAGTACTTC. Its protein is CASSSGWAGGYEQYF.